Listed below are T cell receptor beta chains from one sample, sequenced in a study of T-cell memory formation after mild COVID-19. Via MiXCR, TCRdb re-called the 5' RACE reads, giving one row per CDR3 protein. Of roughly 560,000 distinct CDR3 sequences listed, over 20% are singletons. Sequenced: PBMCs or a T cell subset sorted from them (not recorded which). All receptors derive from an adult woman who had mild COVID-19 (a few samples of this study predate the infection). Cell type and time point are not known. CDR3s include the opening cysteine and the closing phenylalanine or tryptophan. Each record gives: clone size, D gene, J gene, V gene, CDR3 protein, CDR3 DNA. The D gene is left open where the match is weak. Size values are once, few and many counts, or a class for expanded clones, and some rows have none.

clone_size: NA
d_call: NA
j_call: TRBJ1-5
v_call: TRBV4-2
cdr3_aa: CASSPRQEQGPQHF
cdr3_nt: TGTGCCAGCAGCCCTAGACAGGAGCAAGGGCCCCAGCATTTT

clone_size: few
d_call: NA
j_call: TRBJ2-2
v_call: TRBV5-5
cdr3_aa: CASSGMNTGELFF
cdr3_nt: TGTGCCAGCTCCGGAATGAACACCGGGGAGCTGTTTTTT

clone_size: NA
d_call: NA
j_call: TRBJ1-3
v_call: TRBV9
cdr3_aa: CASSVRGNTIYF
cdr3_nt: TGTGCCAGCAGCGTACGGGGAAACACCATATATTTT

clone_size: NA
d_call: NA
j_call: TRBJ1-1
v_call: TRBV18
cdr3_aa: CASSPQEGSAFF
cdr3_nt: TGTGCCAGCTCACCTCAGGAGGGGAGCGCTTTCTTT

clone_size: NA
d_call: NA
j_call: TRBJ2-5
v_call: TRBV15
cdr3_aa: CATSRDHNEETQYF
cdr3_nt: TGTGCCACCAGCAGAGATCACAACGAAGAGACCCAGTACTTC

clone_size: few
d_call: TRBD1
j_call: TRBJ2-7
v_call: TRBV12-3/TRBV12-4
cdr3_aa: CASSWTGPSSYEQYF
cdr3_nt: TGTGCCAGCAGTTGGACAGGCCCGAGCTCCTACGAGCAGTACTTC

clone_size: once
d_call: NA
j_call: TRBJ2-1
v_call: TRBV6-6
cdr3_aa: CASRAGVEQFF
cdr3_nt: TGTGCCAGCAGAGCAGGGGTCGAGCAGTTCTTC

clone_size: NA
d_call: TRBD1
j_call: TRBJ2-3
v_call: TRBV4-1
cdr3_aa: CASSPQPRQGGTDTQYF
cdr3_nt: TGCGCCAGCAGCCCCCAACCTCGACAGGGGGGCACAGATACGCAGTATTTT

clone_size: NA
d_call: TRBD2
j_call: TRBJ2-7
v_call: TRBV20-1
cdr3_aa: CSANPFLAGSSYEQYF
cdr3_nt: TGCAGTGCTAACCCTTTTCTAGCGGGGAGCTCCTACGAGCAGTACTTC

clone_size: NA
d_call: NA
j_call: TRBJ1-1
v_call: TRBV6-5
cdr3_aa: CASSGGWGQNTEAFF
cdr3_nt: TGTGCCAGCAGCGGGGGGTGGGGCCAGAACACTGAAGCTTTCTTT

clone_size: few
d_call: TRBD1
j_call: TRBJ2-5
v_call: TRBV12-3/TRBV12-4
cdr3_aa: CASSLLDRVGTQYF
cdr3_nt: TGTGCCAGCAGTTTATTGGACAGGGTAGGGACCCAGTACTTC

clone_size: NA
d_call: TRBD1
j_call: TRBJ1-1
v_call: TRBV11-3
cdr3_aa: CASSIRTGGGTEAFF
cdr3_nt: TGTGCCAGCAGCATAAGGACAGGGGGTGGCACTGAAGCTTTCTTT

clone_size: many
d_call: NA
j_call: TRBJ1-1
v_call: TRBV4-2
cdr3_aa: CASSQVGGNTEAFF
cdr3_nt: TGTGCCAGCAGCCAAGTCGGGGGGAACACTGAAGCTTTCTTT